This T cell receptor beta chain was captured in a study of T cell changes during pregnancy in multiple sclerosis. Trimming shortened V by 0 bases and J by 6 bases, and 18 bases separated the two germline ends. Germline V gives CDR1 LGHNA, CDR2 YSLEER. The CDR3 length is 17 residues. Sequencing was performed with immunoSEQ multiplex PCR; in TCRdb, only in-frame clones are kept and a portion is missing. The sample holds some 22,000 clones; about 88% are singletons and the top ten take 0.8% to 1.3%. The chain couples TRBV4-3 to TRBJ1-3, with D possibly TRBD1 on 6 matching bases. The clonotype was recovered from a female donor in good health, enrolled as a control in a pregnancy study. Sequencing was performed on CD4+ T cells from peripheral blood mononuclear cells, taken in the second trimester of pregnancy. The CDR3 here is CASSQDPRGALLNTIYF. The DNA for the CDR3 is TGCGCCAGCAGCCAAGATCCCCGGGGGGCCCTCTTAAACACCATATATTTT.